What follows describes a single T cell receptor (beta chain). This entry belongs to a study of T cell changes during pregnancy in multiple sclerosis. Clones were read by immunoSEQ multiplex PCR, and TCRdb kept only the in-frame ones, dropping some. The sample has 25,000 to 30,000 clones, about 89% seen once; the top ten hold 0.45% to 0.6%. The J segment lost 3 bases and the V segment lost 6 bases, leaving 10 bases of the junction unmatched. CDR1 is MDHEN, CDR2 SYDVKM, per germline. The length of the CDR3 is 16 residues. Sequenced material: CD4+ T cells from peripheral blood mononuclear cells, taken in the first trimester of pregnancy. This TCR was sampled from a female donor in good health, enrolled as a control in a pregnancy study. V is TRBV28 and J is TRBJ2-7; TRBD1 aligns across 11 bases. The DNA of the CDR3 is TGTGCCAGCAGCTCACCAACCGGGACAGGGGGCTACGAGCAGTACTTC. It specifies CASSSPTGTGGYEQYF.